This TCR beta chain was recovered during a study of a mutant IDH1 vaccine in newly diagnosed glioma. Across the whole study: Beforehand, treatment had been radiotherapy, temozolomide, or both; the majority received both.

Regarding this clone: The antigen is not known.

Study-level results: Across multiple MHC alleles, roughly 93% of patients had vaccine-induced responses. Pseudoprogression appears to have had no connection to changes in top peripheral T cell clonotypes.

The V gene lost 0 bases and the J gene lost 3 bases, with 6 bases spanning the gap. CDR1 and CDR2 (germline): SGHAT, FQNNGV. The CDR3 spans 14 residues. Time point given: week 47, end of study. Each dose of the vaccine consisted of 300 ug of mutant IDH1 20-mer peptide, with topical imiquimod. Tumors from donors were new WHO grade 3 or 4 IDH1-mutant astrocytomas with ATRX loss. This table comes from immunoSEQ multiplex PCR, and its TCRdb copy is limited to in-frame clones, with some not included. This table has roughly 86,000 clones, approximately 89% appearing once. This receptor was obtained from a woman in her fifties or sixties with glioma. The J gene is TRBJ1-5, the V gene TRBV11-2; D is ambiguous. Specimen: PBMCs, collected from a glioma patient whose treatment included an IDH1 peptide vaccine. This CDR3 reads CASSLEGINQPQHF. The CDR3 DNA reads TGTGCCAGCAGCTTAGAAGGTATCAATCAGCCCCAGCATTTT.